These T cell receptor beta chains were read from a single sample in a study of human T cells and chemical hapten exposure. In TCRdb, the 5' RACE reads were re-called with MiXCR into one record per CDR3 protein. The table has some 150,000 distinct CDR3 sequences, approximately 4% seen once. These receptors originate from a female donor in good health. CDR3s include the opening cysteine and the closing phenylalanine or tryptophan. The D gene is left open where the match is weak. Not every row has a clone size; where given, it reads once, few, many or a size class.

TRBJ2-3 | NA | many | TRBV12-3/TRBV12-4 | CASILGRTYTDTQYF | NA
TRBJ2-3 | NA | many | TRBV7-9 | CASSLKSGTQYF | TGTGCCAGCAGCTTAAAGTCAGGGACGCAGTATTTT
TRBJ2-5 | TRBD2 | many | TRBV5-1 | CASSVLAGPETQYF | TGCGCCAGCAGCGTCCTAGCGGGGCCAGAGACCCAGTACTTC
TRBJ2-1 | NA | many | TRBV7-9 | CASSPRTGSSYNEQFF | TGTGCCAGCAGCCCTCGGACGGGAAGCTCCTACAATGAGCAGTTCTTC
TRBJ1-5 | NA | many | TRBV20-1 | CSARDLRGGNQPQHF | TGCAGTGCTAGAGATCTCAGAGGGGGCAATCAGCCCCAGCATTTT
TRBJ2-5 | NA | few | TRBV12-3/TRBV12-4 | CASSFMEETQYF | TGTGCCAGCAGTTTCATGGAAGAGACCCAGTACTTC
TRBJ1-4 | NA | NA | TRBV27 | CASSSLGTANEKLFF | TGTGCCAGCAGTTCTCTGGGAACGGCTAATGAAAAACTGTTTTTT
TRBJ2-7 | TRBD1 | NA | TRBV12-3/TRBV12-4 | CASSLDSGQHSEQYF | TGTGCCAGCAGTTTAGATTCGGGACAGCACAGCGAGCAGTACTTC
TRBJ2-3 | TRBD1 | many | TRBV2 | CASRDRADTQYF | TGTGCCAGCCGGGACAGGGCAGATACGCAGTATTTT
TRBJ2-3 | TRBD2 | few | TRBV3-1 | CASSRKRGGHTDTQYF | TGTGCCAGCAGCCGAAAGCGGGGGGGCCACACAGATACGCAGTATTTT
TRBJ1-1 | NA | many | TRBV7-2 | CASSIASITEAFF | TGTGCCAGCAGCATCGCATCGATCACTGAAGCTTTCTTT
TRBJ1-2 | NA | many | TRBV7-2 | CASSLTFLRQAYGYTF | TGTGCCAGCAGCCTAACCTTCCTCAGACAGGCGTATGGCTACACCTTC
TRBJ1-1 | NA | NA | TRBV11-1 | CASSLSITEAFF | TGTGCCAGCAGTTTGTCGATCACTGAAGCTTTCTTT
TRBJ2-1 | NA | many | TRBV29-1 | CSVEDSYNEQFF | TGCAGCGTTGAGGACAGTTACAATGAGCAGTTCTTC
TRBJ2-3 | TRBD1 | few | TRBV29-1 | CSVEGTGKTDTQYF | TGCAGCGTTGAAGGGACAGGGAAGACAGATACGCAGTATTTT
TRBJ2-1 | TRBD2 | many | TRBV7-2 | CASSLEGLAAPFF | TGTGCCAGCAGCTTAGAGGGACTAGCGGCGCCATTCTTC
TRBJ1-1 | NA | many | TRBV5-6 | CASSAGTGTEAFF | TGTGCCAGCAGTGCTGGCACGGGCACTGAAGCTTTCTTT
TRBJ2-1 | NA | many | TRBV29-1 | CSVGPVTGAYNEQFF | TGCAGCGTTGGGCCAGTAACCGGAGCCTACAATGAGCAGTTCTTC
TRBJ1-5 | NA | many | TRBV5-1 | CASRPGTNSNQPQHF | TGCGCCAGCAGACCCGGGACAAATAGCAATCAGCCCCAGCATTTT
TRBJ1-1 | NA | many | TRBV5-4 | CASSPTGPTEAFF | TGTGCCAGCAGCCCTACTGGGCCCACTGAAGCTTTCTTT
TRBJ2-3 | NA | few | TRBV20-1 | CSATQTDTQYF | TGCAGTGCCACCCAGACAGATACGCAGTATTTT
TRBJ2-7 | NA | few | TRBV19 | CASSIGSQAMPYEQYF | TGTGCCAGTAGTATAGGTTCACAGGCCATGCCCTACGAGCAGTACTTC
TRBJ2-3 | NA | NA | TRBV5-4 | CASSLKGTDTQYF | TGTGCCAGCAGCTTAAAGGGAACAGATACGCAGTATTTT
TRBJ2-3 | TRBD1 | many | TRBV7-2 | CASSSRDRGLGKGTDTQYF | TGTGCCAGCAGCTCACGTGACAGGGGGCTCGGCAAAGGCACAGATACGCAGTATTTT
TRBJ2-6 | NA | many | TRBV24-1 | CATSDPPGANVLTF | TGTGCCACCAGTGACCCCCCCGGGGCCAACGTCCTGACTTTC
TRBJ2-1 | TRBD2 | few | TRBV7-8 | CASSLGSGGNTYNEQFF | TGTGCCAGCAGCTTAGGGTCCGGGGGGAATACCTACAATGAGCAGTTCTTC
TRBJ2-7 | NA | many | TRBV4-3 | CASSHWRLGRSSYEQYF | TGCGCCAGCAGCCACTGGCGTCTTGGCAGGAGCTCCTACGAGCAGTACTTC
TRBJ2-1 | TRBD2 | many | TRBV7-9 | CASSFGGEVNEQFF | TGTGCCAGCAGCTTTGGGGGGGAGGTCAATGAGCAGTTCTTC